This TCR beta chain is drawn from a study of blood T cell repertoires in COVID-19. Authors' methods: Amplifying reference gene primers gave estimates of nucleated cell counts. The protocol was immunoSEQ multiplex PCR, while the TCRdb copy is restricted to in-frame clones and leaves out a portion. V and J calls and clone size are those listed in that table; D and trimming were worked out from the DNA. The sample has some 200,000 clones; about 90% are singletons. CDR3 length: 15 residues. The germline V gene has CDR1 KGHDR and CDR2 SFDVKD. V lost 7 bases, J lost 0 bases, and 4 bases stayed unmatched. This TCR was recovered from a man in his late teens or twenties with active or convalescent COVID-19. V usage is TRBV24-1 and J usage is TRBJ2-2; 7 bases line up with TRBD2. The specimen sequenced was peripheral blood. The CDR3 loop is CATSGGWPNTGELFF. As DNA, the CDR3 is TGTGCCACCAGCGGGGGGTGGCCGAACACCGGGGAGCTGTTTTTT.